This T cell receptor (beta chain) was sequenced during a study of T cells after yellow fever vaccination. Via MiXCR, TCRdb re-called the 5' RACE reads, giving one row per CDR3 protein. The sample holds some 110,000 distinct CDR3 sequences, roughly 8.9% seen once. This receptor was obtained from a man between 25 and 39 years old who received the YFV17D yellow fever vaccine. The material sequenced was CD8+ T cells sorted from PBMCs, taken 45 days after the yellow fever booster vaccination.

The CDR3 region is CASTSGGSSYNEQFF. The CDR3, as DNA: TGTGCCAGCACGTCGGGCGGGAGCTCCTACAATGAGCAGTTCTTC. The rearrangement links TRBV9 to TRBJ2-1; 7 positions match TRBD2. Trimming removed 6 bases from V and 0 bases from J; junction bases left unmatched: 6. CDR1 and CDR2 (germline): SGDLS, YYNGEE. This CDR3 region has 15 residues.